This TCR beta chain originates from a study of graft-versus-host responses after intestinal transplantation (dated by TCRdb to about 2021). General notes on the study: The transplants that recipients got were multivisceral, liver-intestinal, or isolated intestinal. To identify alloreactive clones, pre-transplant mixed lymphocyte reaction products were sequenced and then compared with unstimulated pre-transplant donor and recipient T cells. A cohort of about two dozen intestinal transplant recipients, including one retransplant, was enrolled, and a few patients lacking pretransplant specimens were excluded. Every recipient was given anti-thymocyte globulin induction, then maintenance tacrolimus and steroids for roughly 3 years. Instead of going to the commercial service, samples from a few later patients were sequenced in-house on an Illumina MiSeq and processed with MiXCR. Donor T cell macrochimerism was defined as a peak of at least 4% donor T cells among recipient peripheral blood mononuclear cells. After intestinal transplantation, graft-versus-host and host-versus-graft alloreactive T cell clones were followed in the graft, circulation and bone marrow using bulk TCR-beta CDR3 sequencing. Overall study outcomes, separate from this receptor: Peak levels of circulating GvH clones were associated with declines in HvG clones early after transplant. In the allografts of patients with donor T cell macrochimerism, GvH to HvG T cell clonal ratios were high. GvH clones turned up in recipient bone marrow, with some appearing earlier in ileal mucosa or blood, a pattern consistent with an intestinal mucosal origin. Conclusions were limited by the relatively low number and heterogeneity of intestinal transplant patients.

Turning to this clone: What antigen it recognizes has not been identified. The record has no base qualities; no much larger clone is one base away.

To prepare the library, the immunoSEQ multiplex PCR assay was applied. For most patients, genomic DNA was isolated using the Qiagen DNeasy Blood and Tissue Kit and was shipped frozen to Adaptive Biotechnologies for TCR sequencing. Adaptive Biotechnologies carried out high-throughput TCR-beta CDR3 sequencing of genomic DNA for most patients. Under the source paper's analysis protocol: Adaptive's ImmunoSEQ software was the source of the TCR sequencing data for 18 patients, while a few other patients were processed with MiXCR and VDJtools. CD4 versus CD8 sorting errors were corrected by removing sequences found in both subsets at a frequency ratio below 5:1. Because the origin of CDR3 nucleotide sequences shared between donor and recipient could not be assigned, those sequences were removed. Alloreactive clones required at least 2-fold expansion over unstimulated cells and minimum CFSE-low frequency of 0.002% (template counts) or 0.001% (read counts). Mappable clones were those detected in sequenced pre-transplant spleen, lymph node, or MLR CFSE-low populations of the donor or recipient. Cumulative frequency of alloreactive clones was calculated as a percentage of all sequences weighted by copy number. TCRdb mirrors the immuneACCESS table, restricted to in-frame sequences. Some clones are absent from its copies; in checked studies, under half trace to an unresolved V gene, and the reason for the others is unknown. V, J and clone size are taken as reported in that table, and D and trimming were inferred from the DNA itself. A total of some 110,000 clones appear in this sample, 90% to 95% of them only once. The ten largest clones capture about 0.2% of the sample.

At the junction V is shortened by 0 bases and J by 4 bases, with 3 bases in between. From cysteine to phenylalanine, the CDR3 is 13 amino acids long. Only the CDR3 DNA stays, 39 bases, in frame from base 1. Taken from the germline V gene, the CDR1 and CDR2 loops are SGHNT and YENEEA. Per the publication, the time point label means: cells obtained before transplantation from donor or recipient. CD3+CD4+ and CD3+CD8+ populations were FACS-sorted from unstimulated pre-transplant donor and recipient cells taken from spleen or lymph nodes. The source of this sequence is a human donor who was the organ donor for an intestinal transplant. Rearrangement joined TRBV11-3 to TRBJ2-2, with the identity of the D gene unclear. Sequencing used unstimulated CD4+ T cells sorted from spleen or lymph node cells, obtained before transplant. In nucleotides, the sequence is TGTGCCAGCAGCTTAGATCGCACCGGGGAGCTGTTTTTT. Its translation is CASSLDRTGELFF.